This T cell receptor (beta chain) was retrieved from a study of cytomegalovirus exposure and HLA in healthy donors. V lost 1 base and J 5 bases, leaving 6 bases between the germline ends. Per the germline V gene, CDR1 is SGHRS and CDR2 is YFSETQ. This CDR3 has 12 residues. Findings and caveats of the study: The authors confirmed in vitro that a few CMV-associated chains were specific for CMV antigens.

The primer mix had 60 Vbeta and 13 Jbeta primers. Assay: immunoSEQ multiplex PCR; the TCRdb copy retains only in-frame clones and omits some. The data hold over 150,000 clones, with 70% to 90% observed a single time. This clone was recorded only once. What it recognizes is unknown. The V gene is TRBV5-1, the J gene TRBJ2-5; D uncertain. Sequenced: PBMCs. The TCR originated in a woman between 35 and 50 years old in good health and CMV-seropositive. The chain's CDR3 is CASSLKSETQYF. Written as DNA, the CDR3 is TGCGCCAGCAGCTTGAAATCGGAGACCCAGTACTTC.